This T cell receptor (beta chain) is drawn from a study of blood T cell repertoires in COVID-19. Study in general: Samples came from the United States, Italy and Spain, spanning acute and convalescent COVID-19. PBMCs, B-cell-depleted T cells, or T cells were the source of the cDNA or gDNA that made up the material.

Only in-frame clones appear in the TCRdb table, and some are missing; sequencing was by immunoSEQ multiplex PCR. Among over 75,000 clones listed, around 90% were seen once. This TCR was recovered from a human donor with active COVID-19. The donor label of this sample is uncertain. Sequenced material: peripheral blood.

The CDR3 sequence: CASGLYPPDWYSGANVLTF. The CDR3 coding sequence is TGTGCTAGTGGTTTGTATCCCCCGGACTGGTACTCTGGGGCCAACGTCCTGACTTTC. The V and J genes are TRBV12-5 and TRBJ2-6; a weak D match, TRBD2 (5 bases). Germline CDR1 LGHNT, CDR2 FRNRAP. The length of the CDR3 is 19 residues. V lost 2 bases to trimming and J lost 0 bases, with 17 bases between them.